The 7 T cell receptor beta chains listed next were all sequenced from one sample in a study of neurological immune-mediated disorders. TCRdb passed the 5' RACE reads through MiXCR, listing each CDR3 protein once. The sample carries over 35,000 distinct CDR3 sequences, roughly 4% recorded once. The sequenced material came from PBMCs. These receptors all stem from a woman in her fifties or sixties with multiple sclerosis.

This clonotype was picked up many times. The rearrangement links TRBV20-1 to TRBJ2-3; 8 nucleotides align to TRBD2. With V trimmed by 4 bases and J by 3 bases, 9 bases remained unmatched. CDR3 size: 15 residues. CDR1 is DFQATT, CDR2 SNEGSKA, per germline (reference sequence). CDR3 sequence reads: CSAKSGREVTDTQYF. DNA of the CDR3: TGCAGTGCTAAGTCTGGGCGGGAGGTAACAGATACGCAGTATTTT.

At least ten counts were recorded for this clonotype. The chain employs TRBV28 and TRBJ2-3; 13 nucleotides line up with TRBD2. In germline, CDR1 is MDHEN, CDR2 SYDVKM. The length of the CDR3 is 17 residues. V shed 5 bases, J shed 6 bases, and the junction held 11 bases outside the gene matches. The CDR3 loop is CASSPPLTSGGGDTQYF. The CDR3 nucleotides read TGTGCCAGCAGTCCACCCCTAACTAGCGGGGGGGGCGATACGCAGTATTTT.

The table lists this clonotype with many counts. J is TRBJ2-3 and V is TRBV2; TRBD2 matches 8 bases. Trimming removed 8 bases from V and 5 bases from J; junction bases left unmatched: 9. The CDR3 spans 14 residues. Germline CDR1 SNHLY, CDR2 FYNNEI. CDR3 protein: CASCARLAGDTQYF. In nucleotides, the CDR3 is TGTGCCAGCTGCGCTCGGCTAGCGGGAGATACGCAGTATTTT.

This clonotype was counted ten times or more. The chain joins TRBV10-2 to TRBJ2-3; 11 bases match TRBD2. Trimming removed 0 bases from V and 3 bases from J; junction bases left unmatched: 5. Per the germline V gene, CDR1 is WSHSY and CDR2 is SAAADI. This CDR3 is 17 amino acids long. The CDR3 loop reads CASSESASGRRTDTQYF. CDR3 coding DNA: TGCGCCAGCAGTGAGTCGGCTAGCGGGAGGCGGACAGATACGCAGTATTTT.

This clonotype was seen a handful of times. One end of the junction fails to match germline, which may point to a read error. The chain joins TRBV29-1 to TRBJ1-5; TRBD1 matches at 7 bases. The germline gives CDR1 SQVTM, CDR2 ANQGSEA. The CDR3 is 14 residues long. The chain's CDR3 is CSVGDRVGNQPQNF. In DNA form, the CDR3 reads TGCAGCGTCGGTGACAGGGTCGGCAATCAGCCCCAGAATTTT.

This clonotype was picked up a small number of times. The chain joins TRBV10-3 to TRBJ1-3; 8 bases fit TRBD1. This CDR3 has 21 residues. The V and J ends lost 5 bases and 0 bases, in that order; junction bases with no gene match: 21. Germline assignment: CDR1 ENHRY and CDR2 SYGVKD. This CDR3 is CAISPHGQGARKPSSGNTIYF. In DNA, the CDR3 is TGTGCCATCAGTCCCCATGGACAGGGCGCGAGGAAACCCTCCTCTGGAAACACCATATATTTT.

This clonotype was observed many times. The chain combines TRBV20-1 with TRBJ1-2; D is possibly TRBD1 (6 bases). Trimming stripped 5 bases from V and 2 bases from J, with 9 bases between. CDR3 length: 12 residues. CDR1 and CDR2 (germline): DFQATT, SNEGSKA (reference sequence). Here the CDR3 reads CSADRPNYGYTF. The CDR3 DNA reads TGCAGTGCTGACAGGCCGAACTATGGCTACACCTTC.